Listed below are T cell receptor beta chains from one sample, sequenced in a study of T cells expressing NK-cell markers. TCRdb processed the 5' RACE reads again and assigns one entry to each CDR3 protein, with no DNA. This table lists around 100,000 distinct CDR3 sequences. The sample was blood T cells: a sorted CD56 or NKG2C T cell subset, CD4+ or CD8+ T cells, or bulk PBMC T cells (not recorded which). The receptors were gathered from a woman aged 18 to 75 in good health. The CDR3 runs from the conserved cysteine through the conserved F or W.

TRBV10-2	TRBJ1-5	CASSEVQGNQPQHF
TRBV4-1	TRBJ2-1	CASSQDWGVANEQFF
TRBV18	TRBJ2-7	CASSPADRVGEQYF
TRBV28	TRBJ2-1	CASSFYLAIDEQFF
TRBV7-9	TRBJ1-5	CASSGRDSGQPQHF
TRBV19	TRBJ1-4	CASIPIGQAANEKLFF
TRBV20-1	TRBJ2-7	CSASDRGPFREQYF
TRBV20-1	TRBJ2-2	CSARDDGNTGELFF
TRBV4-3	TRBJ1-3	CASSQVPSDRAYTIYF
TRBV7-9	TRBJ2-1	CASTSPLGDHPALEQFF
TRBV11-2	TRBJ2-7	CASSAGAISAYEQYF
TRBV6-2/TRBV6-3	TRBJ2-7	CASNPGVSYEQYF
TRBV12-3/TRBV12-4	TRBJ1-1	CASSEGTDPNTEAFF
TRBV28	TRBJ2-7	CALQGLESHEQYF
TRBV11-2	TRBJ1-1	CASSLVSPPGQNTEAFF
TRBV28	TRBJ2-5	CASTLGTGYQETQYF
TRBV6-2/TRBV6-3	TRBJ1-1	CASSTTQFGNTEAFF
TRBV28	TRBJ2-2	CASSKREVNTGELFF
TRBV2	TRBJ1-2	CASKSTDINYGYTF
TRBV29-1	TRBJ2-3	CSVEAGGPADTQYF
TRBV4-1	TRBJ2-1	CASSQRLAGGPFDNEQFF
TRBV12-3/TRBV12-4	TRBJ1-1	CASSEGTAGTEAFF
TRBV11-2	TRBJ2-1	CASSGGQSSYNEQFF
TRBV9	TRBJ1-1	CASSVAGGTGGTEAFF
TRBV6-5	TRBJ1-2	CASSYAPRATFYGYTF
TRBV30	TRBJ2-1	CAWSVRGSQYNEQFF
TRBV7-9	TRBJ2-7	CASSLGPDRLSYEQYF
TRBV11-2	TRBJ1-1	CASSQMYGDTEAFF
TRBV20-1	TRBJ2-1	CSALTSGSRNEQFF
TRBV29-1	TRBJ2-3	CSVDGLDIGDRGQGTDTQYF
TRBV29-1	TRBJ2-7	CSVEAGVEQYF
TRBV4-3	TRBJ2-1	CASSQAGSSYNEQFF
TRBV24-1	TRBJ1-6	CATSDGLERSPLHF
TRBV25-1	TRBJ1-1	CASSESAEAFF
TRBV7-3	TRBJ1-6	CASSLMGNSNSPLHF
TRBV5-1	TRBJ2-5	CASSLYRPGTSGETQYF
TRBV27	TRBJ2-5	CASSTLAIKTQYF
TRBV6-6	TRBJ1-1	CASSWDPPTEAFF
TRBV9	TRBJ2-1	CASSVGGLAYNEQFF
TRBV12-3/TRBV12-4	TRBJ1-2	CASSFQGVGYGYTF
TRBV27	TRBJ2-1	CAIAIFTGADEQFF
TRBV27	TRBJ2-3	CASSSRTDTQYF
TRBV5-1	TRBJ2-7	CASSPDSSYEQYF
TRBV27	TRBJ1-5	CASSLGGGLDQPQHF
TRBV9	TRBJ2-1	CASSPSLTSGTYNEQFF
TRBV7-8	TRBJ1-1	CASSLIVTEAFF
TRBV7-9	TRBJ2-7	CASSPRLAGVYEQYF
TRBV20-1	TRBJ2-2	CSARARDNTGELFF
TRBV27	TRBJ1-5	CASSFGRGNQPQHF
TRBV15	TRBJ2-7	CATSAGQAYEQYF
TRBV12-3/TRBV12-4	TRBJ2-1	CASSPKLAGGLNEQFF